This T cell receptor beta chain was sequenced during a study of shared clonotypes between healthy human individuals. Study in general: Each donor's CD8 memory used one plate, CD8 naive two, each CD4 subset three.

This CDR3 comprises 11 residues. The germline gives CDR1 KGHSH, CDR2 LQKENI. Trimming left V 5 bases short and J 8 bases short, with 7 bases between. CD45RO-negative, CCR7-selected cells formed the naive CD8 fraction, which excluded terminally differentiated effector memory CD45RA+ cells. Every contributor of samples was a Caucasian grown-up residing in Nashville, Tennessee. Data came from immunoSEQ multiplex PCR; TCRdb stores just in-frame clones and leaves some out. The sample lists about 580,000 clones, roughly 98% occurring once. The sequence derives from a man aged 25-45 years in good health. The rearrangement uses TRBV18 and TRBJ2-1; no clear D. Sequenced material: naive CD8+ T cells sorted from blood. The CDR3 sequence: CASSTGDEQFF. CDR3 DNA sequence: TGTGCCAGCTCAACCGGAGATGAGCAGTTCTTC.